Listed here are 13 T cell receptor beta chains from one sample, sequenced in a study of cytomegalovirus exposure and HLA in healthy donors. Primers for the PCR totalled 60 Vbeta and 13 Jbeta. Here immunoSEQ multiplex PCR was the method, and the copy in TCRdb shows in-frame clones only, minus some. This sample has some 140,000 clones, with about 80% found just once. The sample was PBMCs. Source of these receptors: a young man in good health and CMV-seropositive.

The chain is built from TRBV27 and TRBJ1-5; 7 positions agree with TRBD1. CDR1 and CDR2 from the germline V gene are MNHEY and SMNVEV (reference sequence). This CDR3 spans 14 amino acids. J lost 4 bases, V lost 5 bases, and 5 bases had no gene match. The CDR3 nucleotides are TGTGCCAGCAGTCAAGGGACAGTGAATCAGCCCCAGCATTTT. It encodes CASSQGTVNQPQHF.

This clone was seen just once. The CDR3 reads CAISPPPQGDPYEQYF. DNA of the CDR3: TGTGCCATCAGCCCTCCTCCACAGGGAGATCCCTACGAGCAGTACTTC. V is TRBV10-3 and J is TRBJ2-7, with D possibly being TRBD1 (6 bases). CDR1 is ENHRY and CDR2 is SYGVKD in the germline V gene. Between the trimmed V and J ends, which lost 6 bases and 2 bases, there was a span of 20 bases. The length of the CDR3 is 16 residues.

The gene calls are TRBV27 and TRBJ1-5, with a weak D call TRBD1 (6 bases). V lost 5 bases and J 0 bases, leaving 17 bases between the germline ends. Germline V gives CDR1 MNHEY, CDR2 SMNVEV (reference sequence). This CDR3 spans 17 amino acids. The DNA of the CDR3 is TGTGCCAGCAGTCCCGCTACAGGGTTATATAGCAATCAGCCCCAGCATTTT. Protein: CASSPATGLYSNQPQHF.

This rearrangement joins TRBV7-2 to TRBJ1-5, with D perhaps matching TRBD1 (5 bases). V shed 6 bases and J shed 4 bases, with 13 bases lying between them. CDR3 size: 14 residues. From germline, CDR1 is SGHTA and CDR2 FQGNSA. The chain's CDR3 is CASSHSDTNQPQHF. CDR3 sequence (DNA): TGTGCCAGCAGTCACTCGGACACTAATCAGCCCCAGCATTTT.

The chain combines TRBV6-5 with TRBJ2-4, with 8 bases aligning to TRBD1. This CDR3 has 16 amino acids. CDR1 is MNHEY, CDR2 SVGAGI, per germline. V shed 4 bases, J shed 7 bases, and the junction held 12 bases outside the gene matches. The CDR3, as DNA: TGTGCCAGCAGTTCCTCCGGACAGGGTTCGTGGAACATTCAGTACTTC. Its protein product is CASSSSGQGSWNIQYF.

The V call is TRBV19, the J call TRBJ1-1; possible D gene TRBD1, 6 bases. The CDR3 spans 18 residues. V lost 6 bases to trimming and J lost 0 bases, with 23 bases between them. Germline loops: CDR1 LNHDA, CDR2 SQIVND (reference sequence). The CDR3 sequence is CASRISVGQGSMNTEAFF. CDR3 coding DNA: TGTGCCAGTAGGATCTCAGTAGGGCAGGGGTCTATGAACACTGAAGCTTTCTTT.

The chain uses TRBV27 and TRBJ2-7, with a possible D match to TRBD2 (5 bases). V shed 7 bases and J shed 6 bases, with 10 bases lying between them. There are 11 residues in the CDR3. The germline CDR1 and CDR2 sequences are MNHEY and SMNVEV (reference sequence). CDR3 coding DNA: TGTGCCAGCACTGGGAGCGGCGAGCAGTACTTC. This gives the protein CASTGSGEQYF.

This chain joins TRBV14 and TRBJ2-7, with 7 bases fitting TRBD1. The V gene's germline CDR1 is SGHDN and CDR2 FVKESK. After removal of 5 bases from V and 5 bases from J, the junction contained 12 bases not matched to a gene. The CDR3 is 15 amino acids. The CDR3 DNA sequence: TGTGCCAGCAGCGCGTGGGACAGCGCCCCCGACGAGCAGTACTTC. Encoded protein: CASSAWDSAPDEQYF. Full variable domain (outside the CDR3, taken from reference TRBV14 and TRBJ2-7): EAGVTQFPSHSVIEKGQTVTLRCDPISGHDNLYWYRRVMGKEIKFLLHFVKESKQDESGMPNNRFLAERTGGTYSTLKVQPAELEDSGVYFCASSAWDSAPDEQYFGPGTRLTVT.

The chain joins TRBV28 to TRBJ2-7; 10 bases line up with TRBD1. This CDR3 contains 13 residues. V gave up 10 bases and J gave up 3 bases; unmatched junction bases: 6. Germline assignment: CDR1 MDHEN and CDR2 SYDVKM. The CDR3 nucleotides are TGTGCCACCGGCCGGGACAGGGGCTACGAGCAGTACTTC. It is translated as CATGRDRGYEQYF.

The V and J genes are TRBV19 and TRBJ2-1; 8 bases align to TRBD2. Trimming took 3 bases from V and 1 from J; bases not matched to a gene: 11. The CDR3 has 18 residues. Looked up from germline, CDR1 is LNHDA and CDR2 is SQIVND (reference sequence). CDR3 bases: TGTGCCAGTAGTATGGGGTCCCCAGCGGGAGTTTCCTACAATGAGCAGTTCTTC. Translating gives CASSMGSPAGVSYNEQFF.

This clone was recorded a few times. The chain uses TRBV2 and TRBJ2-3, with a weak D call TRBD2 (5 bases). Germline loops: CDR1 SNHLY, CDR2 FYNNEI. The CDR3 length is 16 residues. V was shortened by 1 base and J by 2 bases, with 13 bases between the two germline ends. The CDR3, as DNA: TGTGCCAGCAGTGAAGGGAGGAGCAGAAACACAGATACGCAGTATTTT. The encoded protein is CASSEGRSRNTDTQYF.

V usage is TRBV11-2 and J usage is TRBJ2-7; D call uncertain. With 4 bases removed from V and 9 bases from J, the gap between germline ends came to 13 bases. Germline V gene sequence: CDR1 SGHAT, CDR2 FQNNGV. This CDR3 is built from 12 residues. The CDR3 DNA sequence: TGTGCCAGCAGCTCTACTTCGACGGGGCAGTACTTC. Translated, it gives CASSSTSTGQYF.

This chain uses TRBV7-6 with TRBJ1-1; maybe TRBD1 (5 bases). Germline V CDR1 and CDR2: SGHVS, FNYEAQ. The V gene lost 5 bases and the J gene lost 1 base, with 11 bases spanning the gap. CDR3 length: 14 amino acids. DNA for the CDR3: TGTGCCAGCAGCGCGTACCAGGGGAACACTGAAGCTTTCTTT. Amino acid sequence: CASSAYQGNTEAFF.